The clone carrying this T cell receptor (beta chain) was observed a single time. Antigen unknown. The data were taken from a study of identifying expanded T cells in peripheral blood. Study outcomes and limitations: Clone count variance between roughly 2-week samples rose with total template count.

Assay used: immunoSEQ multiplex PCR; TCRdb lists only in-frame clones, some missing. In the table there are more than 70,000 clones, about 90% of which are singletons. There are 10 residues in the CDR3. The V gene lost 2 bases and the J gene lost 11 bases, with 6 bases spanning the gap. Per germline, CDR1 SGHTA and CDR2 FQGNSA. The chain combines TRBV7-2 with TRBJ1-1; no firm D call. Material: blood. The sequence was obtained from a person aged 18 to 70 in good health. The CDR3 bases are TGTGCCAGCAGCTTATCCCGTGCTTTCTTT. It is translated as CASSLSRAFF.